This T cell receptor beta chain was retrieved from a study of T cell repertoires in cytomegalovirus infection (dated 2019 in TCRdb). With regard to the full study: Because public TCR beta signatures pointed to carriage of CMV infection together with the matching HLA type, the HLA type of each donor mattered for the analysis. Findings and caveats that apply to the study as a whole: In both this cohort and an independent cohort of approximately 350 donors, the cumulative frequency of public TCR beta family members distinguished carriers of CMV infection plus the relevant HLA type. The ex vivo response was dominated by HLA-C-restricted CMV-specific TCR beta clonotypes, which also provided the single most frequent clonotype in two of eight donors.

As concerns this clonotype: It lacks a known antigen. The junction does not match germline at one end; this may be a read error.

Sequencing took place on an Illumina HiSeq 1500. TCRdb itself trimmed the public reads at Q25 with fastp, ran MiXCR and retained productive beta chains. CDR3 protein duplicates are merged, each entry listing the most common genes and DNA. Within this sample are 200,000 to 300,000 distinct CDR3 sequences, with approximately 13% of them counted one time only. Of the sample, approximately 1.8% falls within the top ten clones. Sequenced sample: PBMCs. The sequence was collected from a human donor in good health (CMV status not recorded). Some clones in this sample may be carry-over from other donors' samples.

CDR3 sequence: CSVVTGMNAEAFF. The sequenced DNA is TGCAGCGTGGTGACAGGGATGAACGCTGAAGCTTTCTTT. The chain is assembled from TRBV29-1 and TRBJ1-1; 7 central nucleotides agree with TRBD1. From the cysteine through the phenylalanine, the CDR3 covers 13 amino acids. This entry keeps only the CDR3 DNA: 39 bases, framed from base 1. As encoded in the germline V gene, CDR1 is SQVTM while CDR2 is ANQGSEA.